The 8 T cell receptor beta chains below were found in one sample sequenced in a study of shared T cell receptors in the human thymus. Profiling relied on immunoSEQ multiplex PCR, and the TCRdb table lists in-frame clones only, not all of them. The table includes 700,000 or so clones, approximately 83% detected once. This sample was shared with a second study, whose subject was human thymus T cells.

The sample was thymocytes. The origin of the receptors is a girl under two years old with a congenital heart defect.

This clone was detected only once. The rearrangement joins TRBV5-1 to TRBJ2-5; D is ambiguous. Looked up from germline, CDR1 is SGHRS and CDR2 is YFSETQ. V lost 1 base, J lost 0 bases, and 13 bases lay in between. This CDR3 is 16 amino acids long. CDR3 in DNA: TGCGCCAGCAGCTTGCGAGGAGACGAAAACCAAGAGACCCAGTACTTC. This translates into CASSLRGDENQETQYF.

The J gene is TRBJ2-1, the V gene TRBV10-3; 7 positions agree with TRBD2. Germline loops: CDR1 ENHRY, CDR2 SYGVKD. Trimming removed 7 bases from V and 10 bases from J; junction bases left unmatched: 16. The length of the CDR3 is 15 residues. The CDR3 coding sequence is TGTGCCATCAAGACGGGAGGCCGGAGTGGCGCGGAGCAGTTCTTC. Encoded protein: CAIKTGGRSGAEQFF.

V usage is TRBV27 and J usage is TRBJ2-3; 10 nucleotides agree with TRBD2. The J segment lost 0 bases and the V segment lost 2 bases, leaving 20 bases of the junction unmatched. In germline, CDR1 is MNHEY, CDR2 SMNVEV (reference sequence). The CDR3 covers 22 residues. CDR3 residues: CASSLHFRSSGGPFPSTDTQYF. The DNA for the CDR3 is TGTGCCAGCAGTTTACATTTCCGGTCTAGCGGGGGCCCATTCCCTAGCACAGATACGCAGTATTTT.

CDR3 sequence: CASSGGQGFNEKLFF. The CDR3 DNA reads as TGTGCCAGCAGCGGAGGACAGGGTTTTAATGAAAAACTGTTTTTT. The chain combines TRBV11-2 with TRBJ1-4; 8 nucleotides line up with TRBD1. Per germline, CDR1 SGHAT and CDR2 FQNNGV. The CDR3 runs to 15 residues. With 5 bases clipped from V and 4 bases from J, the junction kept 6 bases outside the gene matches.

V and J are TRBV4-3 and TRBJ2-1, with D uncertain. Trimming removed 4 bases at V and 12 bases at J, with 22 bases between. This CDR3 contains 15 residues. Per the germline V gene, CDR1 is LGHNA and CDR2 is YSLEER. CDR3 in amino acids: CASSLGSSTPLVQFF. In DNA form, the CDR3 reads TGCGCCAGCAGCCTCGGTAGTAGCACCCCTTTAGTGCAGTTCTTC.

V is TRBV6-1 and J is TRBJ1-2; TRBD1 aligns across 7 bases. This CDR3 region has 15 residues. Per the germline V gene, CDR1 is MNHNS and CDR2 is SASEGT. V dropped 6 bases and J dropped 1; count of bases not matched to a gene: 8. CDR3 DNA: TGTGCCAGCAGGACAGGGAATGCTATTAACTATGGCTACACCTTC. Encoded protein: CASRTGNAINYGYTF.

The chain combines TRBV7-2 with TRBJ2-5; 8 bases match TRBD1. The tail of the sequence fits TRBJ2-7 better, so the J call may be wrong. Germline V gives CDR1 SGHTA, CDR2 FQGNSA. The CDR3 is 15 amino acids. The CDR3 loop is CASSGRTGTNHEQYF. The CDR3 DNA sequence: TGTGCCAGCAGCGGACGGACAGGGACCAACCACGAGCAGTACTTC.

This chain joins TRBV7-2 and TRBJ1-6; 9 bases agree with TRBD1. Germline V gene data show CDR1 as SGHTA and CDR2 as FQGNSA. V trimming: 3 bases; J trimming: 7 bases; junction bases outside the gene matches: 10. This CDR3 comprises 17 residues. As DNA, the CDR3 is TGTGCCAGCAGCTTCGGACAGGGGAAAGTAGCGAATTCACCCCTCCACTTT. Amino acid sequence: CASSFGQGKVANSPLHF.